This T cell receptor beta chain originates from a study of T-cell reconstitution after alpha-beta-depleted transplantation in children. Preparation of the TCRbeta library was carried out with unique molecular identifiers. Each CDR3 protein gets one entry after TCRdb re-called the PCR reads with MiXCR. This table holds approximately 500,000 distinct CDR3 sequences, 25% to 30% found once. Per the germline V gene, CDR1 is MNHEY and CDR2 is SMNVEV (reference sequence). CDR3 length: 18 residues. The V gene lost 10 bases and the J gene lost 0 bases, with 28 bases spanning the gap. In its sample, this clonotype was seen once. Its target is not known. The study, taken as a whole, reports: Reported findings indicate that, about two months after transplant, alpha-beta T cells came from several hundred expanded clones, which were derived from non-depleted graft cells. Surviving recipient T cells and intrathymic progenitors accounted for some patients' high TCRbeta diversity at day 60. Newly generated T cells supplied most T-cell counts and diversity one year post-transplant.

The V and J genes are TRBV27 and TRBJ2-7, with D perhaps TRBD1 (5 bases). The sequencing used PBMCs, collected before TCRalphabeta/CD19-depleted stem cell transplant. The clonotype was recovered from a boy younger than two with Wiskott-Aldrich syndrome, due to receive a stem cell transplant. CDR3: CAKKPDRSKLDISYEQYF. The CDR3 nucleotides read TGTGCCAAAAAACCAGACAGATCGAAACTCGATATCTCCTACGAGCAGTACTTC.